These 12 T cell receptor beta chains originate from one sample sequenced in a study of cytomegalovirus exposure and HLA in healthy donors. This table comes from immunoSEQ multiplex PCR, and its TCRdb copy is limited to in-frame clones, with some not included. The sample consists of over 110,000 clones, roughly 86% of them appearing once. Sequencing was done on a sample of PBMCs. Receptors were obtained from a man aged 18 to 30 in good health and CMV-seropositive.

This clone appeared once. CDR3 in DNA: TGTGCCAGCAGTTTTTCAGGAGACAGGACCGGGGAGCTGTTTTTT. This gives the protein CASSFSGDRTGELFF. This chain links TRBV7-6 with TRBJ2-2, with a weak D call TRBD1 (6 bases). V was shortened by 6 bases and J by 5 bases, with 16 bases between the two germline ends. Germline V CDR1 and CDR2: SGHVS, FNYEAQ. This CDR3 comprises 15 residues.

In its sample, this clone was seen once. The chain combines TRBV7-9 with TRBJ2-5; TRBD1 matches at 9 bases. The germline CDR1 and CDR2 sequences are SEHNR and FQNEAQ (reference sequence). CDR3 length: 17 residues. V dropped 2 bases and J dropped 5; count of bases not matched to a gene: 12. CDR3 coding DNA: TGTGCCAGCAGCTTACCGGGGAGACAGGGGGGAGTGGAGACCCAGTACTTC. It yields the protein CASSLPGRQGGVETQYF.

CDR3 DNA: TGCAGCGTTGCGAGGGTAAACATTCAGTACTTC. As protein: CSVARVNIQYF. The V and J genes are TRBV29-1 and TRBJ2-4, with a possible D match to TRBD2 (5 bases). This CDR3 region has 11 residues. Germline CDR1 and CDR2: SQVTM and ANQGSEA. With 4 bases removed from V and 6 bases from J, the gap between germline ends came to 7 bases.

The CDR3: CASSFLQTSGAGDTQYF. The DNA for the CDR3 is TGTGCCAGCAGCTTTTTGCAGACTAGCGGGGCCGGAGATACGCAGTATTTT. This rearrangement joins TRBV7-9 to TRBJ2-3, with 11 bases aligning to TRBD2. The CDR3 consists of 17 residues. Per the germline V gene, CDR1 is SEHNR and CDR2 is FQNEAQ (reference sequence). Trimming cost V 3 bases and J 5 bases; bases outside gene matches: 10.

The CDR3: CASSQRQPYEQYF. DNA of the CDR3: TGTGCCAGCTCACAGAGACAGCCCTACGAGCAGTACTTC. The chain couples TRBV18 to TRBJ2-7; weak D call: TRBD1 (5 bases). Germline CDR1 and CDR2: KGHSH and LQKENI. This CDR3 is built from 13 residues. V dropped 4 bases and J dropped 2 bases, with 9 bases sitting between them. The full variable domain, its missing parts supplied by reference TRBV18 and TRBJ2-7, is NAGVMQNPRHLVRRRGQEARLRCSPMKGHSHVYWYRQLPEEGLKFMVYLQKENIIDESGMPKERFSAEFPKEGPSILRIQQVVRGDSAAYFCASSQRQPYEQYFGPGTRLTVT.

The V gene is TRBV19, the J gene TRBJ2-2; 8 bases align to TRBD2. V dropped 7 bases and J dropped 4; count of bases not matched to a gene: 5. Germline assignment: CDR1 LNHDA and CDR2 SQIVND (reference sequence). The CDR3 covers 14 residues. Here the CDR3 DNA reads TGTGCCAGTACTCCCGGGGGGGGCACCGGGGAGCTGTTTTTT. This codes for CASTPGGGTGELFF.

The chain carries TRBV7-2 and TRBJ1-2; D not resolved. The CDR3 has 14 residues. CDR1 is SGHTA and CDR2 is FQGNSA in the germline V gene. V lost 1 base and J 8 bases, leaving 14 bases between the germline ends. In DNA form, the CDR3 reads TGTGCCAGCAGCTTAGTAGCGTCAACGGGGGGCTACACCTTC. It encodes CASSLVASTGGYTF.

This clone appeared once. The CDR3 coding sequence is TGTGCCAGCAGTGAACTAGCGGGAAACCACAATGAGCAGTTCTTC. Protein: CASSELAGNHNEQFF. The chain couples TRBV6-1 to TRBJ2-1; TRBD2 matches 9 bases. The CDR3 spans 15 residues. The V gene end was trimmed by 2 bases and the J gene end by 5 bases; junction bases not matched to a gene: 4. Per the germline V gene, CDR1 is MNHNS and CDR2 is SASEGT.

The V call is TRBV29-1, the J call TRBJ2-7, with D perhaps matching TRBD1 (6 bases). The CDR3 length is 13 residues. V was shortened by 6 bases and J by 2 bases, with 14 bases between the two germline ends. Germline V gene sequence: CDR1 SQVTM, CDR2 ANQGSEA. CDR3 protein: CSVGTSGAYEQYF. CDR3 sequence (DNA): TGCAGCGTAGGGACATCTGGGGCCTACGAGCAGTACTTC.

The CDR3 bases are TGTGCCAGCAGCAGTCGGGGTGAGCAGTTCTTC. Its translation is CASSSRGEQFF. The chain couples TRBV27 to TRBJ2-1, with D maybe TRBD2 (5 bases). The germline CDR1 and CDR2 sequences are MNHEY and SMNVEV (reference sequence). Trimming took 6 bases from V and 9 from J, leaving 9 bases between them. CDR3 length: 11 residues.

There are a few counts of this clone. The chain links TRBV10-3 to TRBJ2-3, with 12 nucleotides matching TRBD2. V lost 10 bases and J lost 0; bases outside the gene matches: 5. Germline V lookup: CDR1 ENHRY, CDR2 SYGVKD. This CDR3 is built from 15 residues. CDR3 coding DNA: TGTGCCACCGTGGGACTAGCGGGCAGCACAGATACGCAGTATTTT. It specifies CATVGLAGSTDTQYF.

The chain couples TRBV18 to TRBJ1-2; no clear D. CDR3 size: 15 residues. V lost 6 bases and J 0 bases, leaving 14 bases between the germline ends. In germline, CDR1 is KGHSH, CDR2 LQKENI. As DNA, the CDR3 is TGTGCCAGCTCTCCCAAAGACAACCCTAACTATGGCTACACCTTC. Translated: CASSPKDNPNYGYTF.